Below, 20 T cell receptor beta chains from the same sample are listed, as sequenced in a study of blood T cell repertoires in COVID-19. Some clones are missing from TCRdb's copy, which holds only in-frame ones; the method was immunoSEQ multiplex PCR. The repertoire consists of 97,000 or so clones, with nearly 90% occurring once and the leading ten covering around 2%. Sequencing was performed on peripheral blood. Every receptor here comes from a man in his fifties or sixties with active COVID-19.

The chain joins TRBV6-1 to TRBJ2-5, with D possibly matching TRBD2 (5 bases). Germline lookup yields CDR1 MNHNS and CDR2 SASEGT. There are 12 residues in the CDR3. V lost 1 base, J lost 7 bases, and 7 bases lay in between. The DNA for the CDR3 is TGTGCCAGCAGTGAAGGAGAGGGGACCCAGTACTTC. This translates into CASSEGEGTQYF.

This sequence joins TRBV4-1 and TRBJ2-5; D is perhaps TRBD2 (5 bases). This CDR3 spans 13 amino acids. Deletions cut 8 bases from V and 5 bases from J, with 15 bases between. Germline V gene data show CDR1 as MGHRA and CDR2 as YSYEKL. The CDR3 sequence is CASSKERGETQYF. Written as DNA, the CDR3 is TGCGCCAGCTCGAAGGAAAGAGGGGAGACCCAGTACTTC.

V and J are TRBV6-5 and TRBJ2-5; TRBD2 agrees at 8 bases. Per the germline V gene, CDR1 is MNHEY and CDR2 is SVGAGI. The CDR3 consists of 14 residues. V lost 0 bases and J lost 6; bases outside the gene matches: 3. For the CDR3, the DNA is TGTGCCAGCAGTTACTCCGGGGGGGAGAAGACCCAGTACTTC. Residues: CASSYSGGEKTQYF.

This CDR3 is CASTPAGGPYNEQFF. The CDR3 DNA reads as TGTGCCAGCACGCCAGCGGGGGGCCCCTACAATGAGCAGTTCTTC. The chain combines TRBV2 with TRBJ2-1; TRBD2 matches at 9 bases. Trimming took 7 bases from V and 2 from J; bases not matched to a gene: 6. The CDR3 totals 15 residues. CDR1 and CDR2 from the germline V gene are SNHLY and FYNNEI. Supplemented by reference TRBV2 and TRBJ2-1, the full variable domain reads EPEVTQTPSHQVTQMGQEVILRCVPISNHLYFYWYRQILGQKVEFLVSFYNNEISEKSEIFDDQFSVERPDGSNFTLKIRSTKLEDSAMYFCASTPAGGPYNEQFFGPGTRLTVL.

The chain links TRBV3-1 (or the pseudogene TRBV3-2) to TRBJ2-5; 9 bases are shared with TRBD2. Per germline, CDR1 LGHDT and CDR2 YNNKEL (reference sequence). V dropped 3 bases and J dropped 4; count of bases not matched to a gene: 12. This CDR3 comprises 17 residues. This chain's CDR3 is CASSHEYGGGGLETQYF. CDR3 nucleotide sequence: TGTGCCAGCAGCCACGAGTACGGCGGGGGGGGCCTAGAGACCCAGTACTTC.

This clone was detected only a few times. The chain joins TRBV9 to TRBJ1-5; D is unclear. This CDR3 contains 14 residues. Between the trimmed V and J ends, which lost 0 bases and 6 bases, there was a span of 10 bases. Germline assignment: CDR1 SGDLS and CDR2 YYNGEE. The CDR3 loop reads CASSVDVGGQPQHF. The CDR3 nucleotides are TGTGCCAGCAGCGTAGATGTAGGCGGTCAGCCCCAGCATTTT.

The rearrangement uses TRBV5-5 and TRBJ2-1; 10 bases line up with TRBD1. Trimming cost V 3 bases and J 7 bases; bases outside gene matches: 10. This CDR3 spans 16 amino acids. Germline V gives CDR1 SGHKS, CDR2 YYEKEE (reference sequence). DNA for the CDR3: TGTGCCAGCAGCTCAGACCGGGACAGGGGTGATAATGAGCAGTTCTTC. Translating it yields CASSSDRDRGDNEQFF.

The chain links TRBV19 to TRBJ1-1; D may be TRBD1 (5 bases). V dropped 1 base and J dropped 4 bases, with 16 bases sitting between them. The germline V gene has CDR1 LNHDA and CDR2 SQIVND (reference sequence). The CDR3 contains 16 residues. This CDR3 is CASSIAGMGGGTEAFF. The CDR3 DNA is TGTGCCAGTAGTATAGCAGGGATGGGGGGAGGCACTGAAGCTTTCTTT.

This clone is a singleton in its sample. This chain connects TRBV5-6 to TRBJ1-3, with D unclear. CDR1 is SGHDT, CDR2 YYEEEE, per germline. V gave up 0 bases and J gave up 6 bases, with 7 bases separating them. The CDR3 extends over 13 amino acids. The CDR3 DNA reads as TGTGCCAGCAGCTTGGGACTGGCAAACACCATATATTTT. This codes for CASSLGLANTIYF.

The rearrangement links TRBV11-2 to TRBJ2-3; TRBD2 is a possible D gene (7 bases). V lost 0 bases, J lost 6 bases, and 13 bases lay in between. The CDR3 consists of 15 residues. Germline V lookup: CDR1 SGHAT, CDR2 FQNNGV. CDR3 nucleotides: TGTGCCAGCAGCTTAGATTGGGGGGGGCATGATACGCAGTATTTT. As protein: CASSLDWGGHDTQYF.

This clone was detected once. V usage is TRBV5-6 and J usage is TRBJ2-1, with D unresolved. V was trimmed by 4 bases and J by 9 bases, leaving 14 bases between them. Germline CDR1 is SGHDT and CDR2 is YYEEEE. The CDR3 contains 13 residues. CDR3: CASSRPPSVEQFF. The CDR3 DNA reads as TGTGCCAGCAGCCGACCCCCTAGTGTTGAGCAGTTCTTC.

The rearrangement joins TRBV19 to TRBJ2-5, with TRBD1 identical over 7 bases. Germline V lookup: CDR1 LNHDA, CDR2 SQIVND (reference sequence). This CDR3 contains 16 residues. The trim removed 3 bases at V and 5 bases at J, leaving 12 bases unmatched. In nucleotides, the CDR3 is TGTGCCAGTAGTATCCGATCCCCGGGACAGATGGAGACCCAGTACTTC. This encodes CASSIRSPGQMETQYF.

The V gene is TRBV6-2 or TRBV6-3, the J gene TRBJ2-4, with D unclear. The germline V gene encodes CDR1 MNHEY and CDR2 SVGEGT. The CDR3 is 12 amino acids. V gave up 6 bases and J gave up 8 bases, with 11 bases separating them. CDR3 loop: CASSAREDIQYF. CDR3 DNA sequence: TGTGCCAGCAGCGCCCGCGAGGACATTCAGTACTTC.

This chain connects TRBV5-1 to TRBJ1-2; tentatively, D is TRBD1 (6 bases). Germline lookup yields CDR1 SGHRS and CDR2 YFSETQ. The germline V and J ends were trimmed by 5 bases and 8 bases, with 16 bases remaining between them. The CDR3 length is 13 residues. The CDR3 sequence is CASRTGTSQGYTF. CDR3 in DNA: TGCGCCAGCAGAACCGGGACATCCCAAGGCTACACCTTC.

This chain uses TRBV19 with TRBJ2-4; TRBD2 matches at 7 bases. There are 14 residues in the CDR3. Germline CDR1 reads LNHDA; CDR2 reads SQIVND (reference sequence). V was clipped by 3 bases and J by 2 bases; unmatched bases: 1. DNA for the CDR3: TGTGCCAGTAGTATCGGGGGGTCCAAAAACATTCAGTACTTC. Protein: CASSIGGSKNIQYF.

The genes are TRBV6-2 or TRBV6-3 and TRBJ1-2; D is unclear. The germline V gene encodes CDR1 MNHEY and CDR2 SVGEGT. Between the trimmed V and J ends, which lost 6 bases and 5 bases, there was a span of 16 bases. The length of the CDR3 is 14 residues. CDR3 region: CASSHGGVMYGYTF. The CDR3 DNA sequence: TGTGCCAGCAGCCACGGCGGAGTCATGTATGGCTACACCTTC.

This chain links TRBV7-6 with TRBJ2-7, with D perhaps TRBD1 (5 bases). V was shortened by 5 bases and J by 5 bases, with 16 bases between the two germline ends. From germline, CDR1 is SGHVS and CDR2 FNYEAQ. The CDR3 has 14 residues. The CDR3 DNA sequence: TGTGCCAGCAGCCCCCAGGGCTCTGGCGACGAGCAGTACTTC. Translation: CASSPQGSGDEQYF.

The chain has TRBV5-1 and TRBJ2-7; 8 nucleotides line up with TRBD2. The CDR3 totals 15 residues. The germline gives CDR1 SGHRS, CDR2 YFSETQ. The junction had 5 bases not matched to a gene; V was cut back by 0 bases and J by 3 bases. The CDR3 loop is CASSLAEGLGYEQYF. In DNA form, the CDR3 reads TGCGCCAGCAGCTTGGCCGAGGGACTAGGCTACGAGCAGTACTTC.

This clone was recorded a few times. This rearrangement joins TRBV14 to TRBJ1-6, with TRBD1 as a possible D gene (5 bases). Trimming pared 5 bases from V and 7 bases from J, leaving 15 bases between. This CDR3 is built from 15 residues. Looked up from germline, CDR1 is SGHDN and CDR2 is FVKESK. CDR3 protein: CASSIRAGQNSPLHF. CDR3 sequence (DNA): TGTGCCAGCAGCATAAGGGCAGGACAAAATTCACCCCTCCACTTT.

This clone came up a few times. The genes are TRBV7-9 and TRBJ2-1, with a weak D call TRBD2 (5 bases). CDR3 length equals 8 residues. Germline-derived CDR1 and CDR2 are SEHNR and FQNEAQ (reference sequence). The CDR3: CAPGEQFF. CDR3 nucleotides: TGTGCGCCGGGGGAGCAGTTCTTC.